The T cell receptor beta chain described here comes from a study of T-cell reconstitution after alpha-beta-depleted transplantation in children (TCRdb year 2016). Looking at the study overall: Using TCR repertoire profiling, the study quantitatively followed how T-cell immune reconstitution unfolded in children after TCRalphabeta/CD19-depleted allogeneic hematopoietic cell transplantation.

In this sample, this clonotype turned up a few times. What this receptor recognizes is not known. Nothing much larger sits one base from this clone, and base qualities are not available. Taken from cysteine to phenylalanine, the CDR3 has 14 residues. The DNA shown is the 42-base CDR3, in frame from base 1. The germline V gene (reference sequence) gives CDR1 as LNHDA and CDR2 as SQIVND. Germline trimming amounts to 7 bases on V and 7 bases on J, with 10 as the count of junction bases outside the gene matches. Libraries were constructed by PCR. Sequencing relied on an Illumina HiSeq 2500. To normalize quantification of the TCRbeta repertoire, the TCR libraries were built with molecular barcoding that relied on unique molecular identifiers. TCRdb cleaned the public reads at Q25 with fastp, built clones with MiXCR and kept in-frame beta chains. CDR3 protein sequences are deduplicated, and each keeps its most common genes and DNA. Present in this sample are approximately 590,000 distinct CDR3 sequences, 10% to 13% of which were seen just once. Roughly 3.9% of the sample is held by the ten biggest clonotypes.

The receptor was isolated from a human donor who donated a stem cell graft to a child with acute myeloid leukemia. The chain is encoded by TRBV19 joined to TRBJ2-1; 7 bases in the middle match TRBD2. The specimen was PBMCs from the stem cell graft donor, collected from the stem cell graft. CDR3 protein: CASTPRREQNEQFF. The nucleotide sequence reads TGTGCCAGTACCCCTAGGCGGGAGCAGAATGAGCAGTTCTTC.